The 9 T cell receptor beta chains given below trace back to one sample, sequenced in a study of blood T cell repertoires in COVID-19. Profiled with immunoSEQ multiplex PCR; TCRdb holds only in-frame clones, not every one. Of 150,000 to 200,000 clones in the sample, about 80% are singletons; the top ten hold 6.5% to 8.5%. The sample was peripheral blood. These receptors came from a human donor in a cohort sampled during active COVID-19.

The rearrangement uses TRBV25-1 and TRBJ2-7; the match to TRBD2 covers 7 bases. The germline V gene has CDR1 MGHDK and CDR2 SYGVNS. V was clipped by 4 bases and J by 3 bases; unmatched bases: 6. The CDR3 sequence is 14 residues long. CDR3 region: CASSAGVAGYEQYF. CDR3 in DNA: TGTGCCAGCAGTGCCGGGGTAGCGGGCTACGAGCAGTACTTC.

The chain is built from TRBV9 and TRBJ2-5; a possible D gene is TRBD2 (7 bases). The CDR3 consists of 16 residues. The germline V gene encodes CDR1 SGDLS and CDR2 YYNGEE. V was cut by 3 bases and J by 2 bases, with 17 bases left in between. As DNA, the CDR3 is TGTGCCAGCAGCGCACACAGGGAGGGGGGACAAGAGACCCAGTACTTC. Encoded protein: CASSAHREGGQETQYF.

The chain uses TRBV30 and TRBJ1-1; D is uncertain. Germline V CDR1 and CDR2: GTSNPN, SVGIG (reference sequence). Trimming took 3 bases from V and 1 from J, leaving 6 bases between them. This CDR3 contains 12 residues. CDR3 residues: CAWRLANTEAFF. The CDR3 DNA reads TGTGCCTGGAGACTAGCGAACACTGAAGCTTTCTTT. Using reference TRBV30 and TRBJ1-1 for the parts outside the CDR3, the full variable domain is SQTIHQWPATLVQPVGSPLSLECTVEGTSNPNLYWYRQAAGRGLQLLFYSVGIGQISSEVPQNLSASRPQDRQFILSSKKLLLSDSGFYLCAWRLANTEAFFGQGTRLTVV.

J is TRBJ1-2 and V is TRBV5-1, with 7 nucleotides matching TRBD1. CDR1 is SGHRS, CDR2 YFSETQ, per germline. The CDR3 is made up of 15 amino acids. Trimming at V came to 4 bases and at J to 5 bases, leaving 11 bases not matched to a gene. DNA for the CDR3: TGCGCCAGCAGCGCGACACTCGGGACAGTTTATGGCTACACCTTC. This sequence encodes CASSATLGTVYGYTF.

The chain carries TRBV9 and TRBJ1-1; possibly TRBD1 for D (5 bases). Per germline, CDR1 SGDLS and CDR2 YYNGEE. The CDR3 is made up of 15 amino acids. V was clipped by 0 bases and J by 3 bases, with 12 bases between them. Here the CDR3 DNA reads TGTGCCAGCAGCGTAGATGGGGCCGAGGACACTGAAGCTTTCTTT. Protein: CASSVDGAEDTEAFF.

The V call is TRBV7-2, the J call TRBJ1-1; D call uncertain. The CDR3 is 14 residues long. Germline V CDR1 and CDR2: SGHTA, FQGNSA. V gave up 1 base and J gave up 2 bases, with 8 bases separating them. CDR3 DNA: TGTGCCAGCAGCTTAGATGGGAGTAACACTGAAGCTTTCTTT. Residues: CASSLDGSNTEAFF.

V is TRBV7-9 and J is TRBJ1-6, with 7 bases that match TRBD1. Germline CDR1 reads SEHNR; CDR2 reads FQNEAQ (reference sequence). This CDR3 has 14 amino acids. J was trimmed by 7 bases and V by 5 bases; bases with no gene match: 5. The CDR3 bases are TGTGCCAGCAGCCAAGCGACAGGGAATTCACCCCTCCACTTT. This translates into CASSQATGNSPLHF. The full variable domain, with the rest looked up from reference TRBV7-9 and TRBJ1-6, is DTGVSQNPRHKITKRGQNVTFRCDPISEHNRLYWYRQTLGQGPEFLTYFQNEAQLEKSRLLSDRFSAERPKGSFSTLEIQRTEQGDSAMYLCASSQATGNSPLHFGNGTRLTVT.

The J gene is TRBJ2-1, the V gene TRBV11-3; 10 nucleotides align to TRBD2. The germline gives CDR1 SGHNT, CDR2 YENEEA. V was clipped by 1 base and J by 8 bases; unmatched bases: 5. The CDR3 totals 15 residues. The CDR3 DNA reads TGTGCCAGCAGCTTAGGGGTAGCGGGGGGCTATGAGCAGTTCTTC. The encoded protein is CASSLGVAGGYEQFF.

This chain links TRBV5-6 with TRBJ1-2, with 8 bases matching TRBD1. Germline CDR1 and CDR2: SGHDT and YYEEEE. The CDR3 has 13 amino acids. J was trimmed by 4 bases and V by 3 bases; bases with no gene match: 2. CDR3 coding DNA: TGTGCCAGCAGCTCGGACAGGGCCTATGGCTACACCTTC. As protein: CASSSDRAYGYTF.